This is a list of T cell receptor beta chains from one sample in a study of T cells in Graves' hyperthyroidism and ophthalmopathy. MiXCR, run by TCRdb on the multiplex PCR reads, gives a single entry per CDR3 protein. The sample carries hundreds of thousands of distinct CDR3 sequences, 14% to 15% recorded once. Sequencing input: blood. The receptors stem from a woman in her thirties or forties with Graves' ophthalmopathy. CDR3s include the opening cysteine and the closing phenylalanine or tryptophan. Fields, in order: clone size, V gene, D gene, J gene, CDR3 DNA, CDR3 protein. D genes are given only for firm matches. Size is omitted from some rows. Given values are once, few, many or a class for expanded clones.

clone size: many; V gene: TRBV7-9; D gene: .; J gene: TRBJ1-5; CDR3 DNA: TGTGCCAGCGCGTCGACGGGGGAAGGAAGCAATCAGCCCCAGCATTTT; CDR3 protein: CASASTGEGSNQPQHF
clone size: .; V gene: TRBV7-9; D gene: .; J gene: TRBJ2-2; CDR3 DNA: TGTGCCAGCAGCGAAGAGAAGAACACCGGGGAGCTGTCTTTT; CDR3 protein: CASSEEKNTGELSF
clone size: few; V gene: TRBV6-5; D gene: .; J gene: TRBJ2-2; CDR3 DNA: TGTGCCAGCAGTTACCCGTATAACACCGGGGAGCTGTTTTTT; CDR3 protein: CASSYPYNTGELFF
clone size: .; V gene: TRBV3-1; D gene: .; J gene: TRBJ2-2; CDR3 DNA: TGTGCCAGCAGCCAAGGGTATACCGGGGAGCTGTTTTTT; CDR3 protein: CASSQGYTGELFF
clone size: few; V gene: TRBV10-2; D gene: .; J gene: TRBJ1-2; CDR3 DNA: TGCGCCAGCAGTGAGTCGGGGGCTCCAGAAAGGGCGCTATATGGCTACACCTTC; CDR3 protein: CASSESGAPERALYGYTF
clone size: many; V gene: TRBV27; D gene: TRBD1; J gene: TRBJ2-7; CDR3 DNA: TGTGCCAGCACTGATCCGGGACAGGGAGGCGAGCAGTACTTC; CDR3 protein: CASTDPGQGGEQYF
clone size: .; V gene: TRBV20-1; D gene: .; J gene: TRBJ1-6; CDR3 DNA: TGCAGTGCTGGAGAAAGGGGTTGGGGATTTTCACCCCTCCACTTT; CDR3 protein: CSAGERGWGFSPLHF
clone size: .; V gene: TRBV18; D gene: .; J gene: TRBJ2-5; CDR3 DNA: TGTGCCAGCTCATCACAGGAGATCCAAGAGACCCAGTACTTC; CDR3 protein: CASSSQEIQETQYF
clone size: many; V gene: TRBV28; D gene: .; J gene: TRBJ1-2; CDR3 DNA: TGTGCCAGCAGTTTATATGGGTATGGCTACACCTTC; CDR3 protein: CASSLYGYGYTF
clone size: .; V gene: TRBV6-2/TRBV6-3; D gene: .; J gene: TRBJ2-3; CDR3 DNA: TGTGCCAGCACCCTCAGCCTGAGGGATACGCAGTATTTT; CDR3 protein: CASTLSLRDTQYF
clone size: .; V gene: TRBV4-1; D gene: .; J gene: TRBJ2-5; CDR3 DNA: TGCGCCAGCAGCCAAGATCGGCACCAAGAGACCCAGTACTTC; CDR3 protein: CASSQDRHQETQYF
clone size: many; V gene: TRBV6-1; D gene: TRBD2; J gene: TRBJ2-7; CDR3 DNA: TGTGCCAGCAGTCTCATCATAGCGGGAGGGCCGTTTAGCGAGCAGTACTTC; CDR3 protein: CASSLIIAGGPFSEQYF